This T cell receptor beta chain was identified during a study of blood T cell repertoires in COVID-19. Study summary: PBMCs, B-cell-depleted T cells, or T cells provided the cDNA or gDNA that made up the material.

Sequenced by immunoSEQ multiplex PCR; TCRdb stores in-frame clones only, minus some. Among about 15,000 clones listed, 85% to 90% were seen once. There are 13 residues in the CDR3. V lost 1 base and J lost 6; bases outside the gene matches: 2. The germline V gene has CDR1 LGHDT and CDR2 YNNKEL (reference sequence). This sequence originates from a human donor in a cohort sampled during active COVID-19. V usage is TRBV3-1 (or the pseudogene TRBV3-2) and J usage is TRBJ1-2; 7 bases fit TRBD1. Sequenced sample: peripheral blood. The CDR3 is CASSQAGTDGYTF. CDR3 nucleotide sequence: TGTGCCAGCAGCCAAGCTGGGACAGATGGCTACACCTTC.